Listed below are T cell receptor beta chains from one sample, sequenced in a study of blood T cells in healthy people across ages. TCRdb re-called the 5' RACE reads through MiXCR, storing one row per CDR3 protein. The sample includes some 1.4 million distinct CDR3 sequences, about 43% of them seen just once. Sequencing was done on a sample of blood. These receptors originate from a woman aged 18-30 years in good health. Each CDR3 is given without its conserved first and last residue.

v_call cdr3_aa
TRBV12-3/TRBV12-4 ASSLAGGVEAF
TRBV20-1 RGGPQYNKQF
TRBV12-3/TRBV12-4 ASSLARSDKYGYT
TRBV20-1 SAWGGASGYT
TRBV7-2 ASSVDVSQPQH
TRBV29-1 SGHEGGSGYGYT
TRBV7-9 ASSLVETSGTGGFNEQF
TRBV20-1 SARQGAEQF
TRBV13 ASSFGGHLQETQY
TRBV7-9 ASSHRDCPRLCEQY
TRBV20-1 SVQGVDTQY
TRBV11-1 ASSSQGLGAGETQY
TRBV2 ASSDSASGASNEQF
TRBV5-1 ASSSAALDYEQY
TRBV12-3/TRBV12-4 ASREQGNPYEQY
TRBV30 AWSSGFTDTQY
TRBV6-5 ASRTGFSYNEQY
TRBV4-2 ASSRKIASGGDQYEQY
TRBV6-2/TRBV6-3 ASRDSGNEQY
TRBV5-6 ASSLSPGTYYGYT
TRBV25-1 ASQRGTSREQY
TRBV6-2/TRBV6-3 ASSESGTGGKNIQY
TRBV3-1 ASSQGRSIQETQY
TRBV7-6 ASSPCTSVSYNEQY
TRBV14 ASSQSLADTQY